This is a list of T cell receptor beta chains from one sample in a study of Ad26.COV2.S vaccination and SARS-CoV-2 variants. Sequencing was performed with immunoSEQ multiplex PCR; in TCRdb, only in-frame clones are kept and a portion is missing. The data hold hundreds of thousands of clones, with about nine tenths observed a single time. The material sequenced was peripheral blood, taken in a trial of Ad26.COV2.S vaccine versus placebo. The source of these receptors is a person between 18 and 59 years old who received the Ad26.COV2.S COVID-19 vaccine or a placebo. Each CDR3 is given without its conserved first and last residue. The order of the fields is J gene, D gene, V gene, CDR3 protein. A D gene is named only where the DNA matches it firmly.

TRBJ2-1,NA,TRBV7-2,ASSSGGVNEQF
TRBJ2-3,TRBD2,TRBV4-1,ASSQGLAGSYTDTQY
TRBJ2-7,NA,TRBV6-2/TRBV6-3,ASSYRLGGFEQY
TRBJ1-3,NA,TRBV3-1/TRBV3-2,ASSQEPSGNTIY
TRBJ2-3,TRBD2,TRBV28,ASSFIPAGGQSDTDTQY
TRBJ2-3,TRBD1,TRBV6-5,ASSTTGGEDTQY
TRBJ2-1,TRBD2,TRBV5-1,ASTLGAGGPDEQF
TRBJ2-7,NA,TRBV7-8,ASSLWDEQY
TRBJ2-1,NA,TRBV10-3,AIMGDIGGEQF
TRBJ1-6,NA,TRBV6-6,ASSYAGTNSPLH
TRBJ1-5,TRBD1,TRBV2,ASSNGQGSQPQH
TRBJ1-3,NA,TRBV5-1,ASSLNLGGSGDTIY
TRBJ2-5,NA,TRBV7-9,ASSLPGETQY
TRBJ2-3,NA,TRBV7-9,ASSSPLNPHTQY
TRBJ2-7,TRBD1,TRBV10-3,AIRKFRDRGYEQY
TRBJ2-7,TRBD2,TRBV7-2,ASRLTGAGVYEQY
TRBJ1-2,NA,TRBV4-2,ASSQGPLGYGYT
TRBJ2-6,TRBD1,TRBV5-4,ASSLTGAGANVLT
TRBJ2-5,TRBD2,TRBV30,AWSVYTSGYQETQY
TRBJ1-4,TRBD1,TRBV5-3,ARSDRTGRYEKLF
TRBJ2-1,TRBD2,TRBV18,ASSPIRAGDPNEQF
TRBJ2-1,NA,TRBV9,ASSPRGGDRFNEQF
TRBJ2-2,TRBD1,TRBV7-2,ASSLAAGGVAGELF
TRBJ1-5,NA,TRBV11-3,ASSPGQFGGNQPQH
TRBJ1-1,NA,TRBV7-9,ASSLNLDGTEAF
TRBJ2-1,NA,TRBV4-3,ASSQESGIHQSEQF
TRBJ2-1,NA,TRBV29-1,SVEKGRREQF